This record covers a single T cell receptor (beta chain). The data were obtained in a study of blood T cell repertoires in COVID-19. Study-level information: Sample material is recorded as cDNA or gDNA derived from T cells, B-cell-depleted T cells, or PBMCs.

The ends lost 3 bases at V and 0 bases at J; junction bases unmatched: 7. Germline CDR1 is SNHLY and CDR2 is FYNNEI. The CDR3 runs 17 residues. Authors' methods: The assay estimated nucleated cells by amplifying reference gene primers. The protocol was immunoSEQ multiplex PCR, while the TCRdb copy is restricted to in-frame clones and leaves out a portion. D and trimming come from the DNA, and the V and J calls and clone size come from that table. The data hold over 60,000 clones, with approximately 92% observed a single time. The sample comprised peripheral blood. This chain uses TRBV2 with TRBJ1-3, with 8 bases fitting TRBD1. The sequence was obtained from a woman aged 45 to 65 with active COVID-19. The CDR3 nucleotides read TGTGCCAGCAGTGAGGGCACAGGGGGGAGCTCTGGAAACACCATATATTTT. Translation: CASSEGTGGSSGNTIYF.